What follows is one TCR beta chain and its context. Generated by immunoSEQ multiplex PCR, the TCRdb table keeps only in-frame clones and is missing some. There are 100,000 to 120,000 clones in the sample; just over 75% occur only once, and roughly 3.8% lies in the top ten. These data are taken from a study of blood T cell repertoires in COVID-19. Trimming removed 6 bases from V and 4 bases from J; junction bases left unmatched: 3. The CDR3 length is 13 residues. Germline V CDR1 and CDR2: ENHRY, SYGVKD. J is TRBJ1-5 and V is TRBV10-3, with TRBD1 matching over 7 bases. The sequenced sample consisted of peripheral blood. This TCR was sampled from a woman older than 75 with acute or convalescent COVID-19. The CDR3 here is CAISRDRNQPQHF. The CDR3 DNA is TGTGCCATCAGCCGGGACAGAAATCAGCCCCAGCATTTT.